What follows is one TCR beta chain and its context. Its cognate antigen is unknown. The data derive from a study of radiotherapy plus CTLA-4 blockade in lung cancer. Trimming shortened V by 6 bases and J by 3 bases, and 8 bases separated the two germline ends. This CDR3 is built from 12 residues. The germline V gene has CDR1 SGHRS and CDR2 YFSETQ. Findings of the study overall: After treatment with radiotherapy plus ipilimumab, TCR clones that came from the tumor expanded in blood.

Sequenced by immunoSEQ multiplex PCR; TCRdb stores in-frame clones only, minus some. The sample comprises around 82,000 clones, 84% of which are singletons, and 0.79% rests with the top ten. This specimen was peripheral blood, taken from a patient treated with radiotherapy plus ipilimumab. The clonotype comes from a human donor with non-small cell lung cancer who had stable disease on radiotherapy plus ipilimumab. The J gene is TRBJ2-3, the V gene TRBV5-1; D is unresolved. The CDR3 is CASTATTDTQYF. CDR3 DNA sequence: TGCGCCAGCACCGCGACAACAGATACGCAGTATTTT. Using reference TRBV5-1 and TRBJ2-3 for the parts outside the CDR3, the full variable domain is KAGVTQTPRYLIKTRGQQVTLSCSPISGHRSVSWYQQTPGQGLQFLFEYFSETQRNKGNFPGRFSGRQFSNSRSEMNVSTLELGDSALYLCASTATTDTQYFGPGTRLTVL.